At least ten counts were recorded for the clone carrying this T cell receptor (beta chain). HTBI primers from iRepertoire and Arm-PCR of CDR3 regions yielded the TCR beta libraries. TCRdb re-called the multiplex PCR reads through MiXCR, storing one row per CDR3 protein. Of approximately 350,000 distinct CDR3 sequences listed, 15% to 20% are singletons. From germline, CDR1 is MNHNS and CDR2 SASEGT. CDR3 length: 13 residues. Trimming stripped 8 bases from V and 2 bases from J, with 12 bases between. This entry is derived from a study of regulatory T cells in long-lasting Graves disease. Time point in this sample: newly diagnosed GD, antithyroid drugs for less than 3 months. PBMCs provided the RNA from which the TCR library was made. This sample was also put to use in a study of T cells in Graves' hyperthyroidism and ophthalmopathy. That paper adds: HTBI primers drove first-round RT-PCR of the TCR CDR3.

Sequences were derived from peripheral blood mononuclear cells (PBMCs), sampled at new diagnosis, from a patient treated with antithyroid drugs. The clonotype originates from a young woman with Graves disease. The rearrangement links TRBV6-1 to TRBJ1-1; D unclear. CDR3 sequence (DNA): TGTGCCAGCGTTCTCTGGGTAAACACTGAAGCTTTCTTT. This sequence encodes CASVLWVNTEAFF.